These T cell receptor beta chains were read from a single sample in a study of identical twins. In TCRdb, the 5' RACE reads were re-called with MiXCR into one record per CDR3 protein. The top ten clones hold around 0.48% of a sample with 500,000 to 550,000 distinct CDR3 sequences, about a fifth of them seen once. The same sample was also studied in work on yellow fever vaccine responses in identical twins.

Sequenced input: CD4+ T cells sorted from blood. These receptors all stem from a woman younger than 30 in good health. Each CDR3 is given with its conserved first and last residue. The order of the fields is J gene, clone size, V gene, D gene, CDR3 DNA, CDR3 protein. A D gene is named only where the DNA matches it firmly. Size is omitted from some rows. Given values are once, few, many or a class for expanded clones.

TRBJ2-3 - TRBV27 - TGTGCCAGCAGTTCCTCAGGATGGAGCACAGATACGCAGTATTTT CASSSSGWSTDTQYF
TRBJ2-7 - TRBV2 TRBD2 TGTGCCAGCAGACCAATCCCGGGACTAGCGGGAGGGGGTTCCTACGAGCAGTACTTC CASRPIPGLAGGGSYEQYF
TRBJ2-7 few TRBV12-3/TRBV12-4 - TGTGCCAGCTTGTCAGGGTTGGCCTCCTACGAGCAGTACTTC CASLSGLASYEQYF
TRBJ2-2 few TRBV12-5 - TGTGCTAGTGTAGCGGAGATGAACACCGGGGAGCTGTTTTTT CASVAEMNTGELFF
TRBJ1-1 - TRBV11-2 - TGTGCCAGCAGCTTAGGGGTTCTAGGGGCCACGAACACTGAAGCTTTCTTT CASSLGVLGATNTEAFF
TRBJ2-7 - TRBV5-1 - TGCGCCAGCAGCTTGACGGTACAAGGGGGGGGAGAGCAGTACTTC CASSLTVQGGGEQYF
TRBJ2-3 many TRBV19 - TGTGCCAGTAGAGCGCGGGGTGCTAGCACAGATACGCAGTATTTT CASRARGASTDTQYF
TRBJ2-3 many TRBV10-3 TRBD2 TGTGCCATCAGCAGGACTAGCGGGAGCACAGATACGCAGTATTTT CAISRTSGSTDTQYF
TRBJ1-6 - TRBV6-2/TRBV6-3 - TGTGCCAGCATGCGACAGAATTCACCCCTCCACTTT CASMRQNSPLHF
TRBJ2-7 few TRBV5-1 - TGTGCCAGCTCACCGGGGACGTCCTCCTACGAGCAGTACTTC CASSPGTSSYEQYF
TRBJ2-7 - TRBV5-1 - TGCGCCAGCAGCTTGGGCGGCGGGTTTACCTACGAGCAGTACTTC CASSLGGGFTYEQYF
TRBJ2-1 few TRBV20-1 TRBD2 TGCAGTCTCAAGACTAGCGGGGGGCTCAGCTCCTACAATGAGCAGTTCTTC CSLKTSGGLSSYNEQFF
TRBJ2-2 many TRBV12-3/TRBV12-4 - TGTGCCAGCAGTTTTATCCGTACGTTCACCGGGGAGCTGTTTTTT CASSFIRTFTGELFF
TRBJ2-1 - TRBV20-1 TRBD2 TGCAGTGCTAGGACTAGCGGGAGTCCCCCCTACAATGAGCAGTTCTTC CSARTSGSPPYNEQFF
TRBJ2-1 - TRBV5-1 - TGCGCCAGCAGCTCCGGTTGGAAGCAGTTCTTC CASSSGWKQFF
TRBJ2-3 few TRBV3-1 - TGTGCCAGCAGCCTCGGTCCCAGAGGAGATACGCAGTATTTT CASSLGPRGDTQYF
TRBJ1-6 - TRBV6-1 - TGTGCCAGCAGCCCCGTGAGGGTTGGTTCACCCCTCCACTTT CASSPVRVGSPLHF
TRBJ2-1 - TRBV3-1 - TGTGCCAGCAGCCAAGCGGGGAACCGGAGGCAGTTCTTC CASSQAGNRRQFF
TRBJ2-2 - TRBV5-1 TRBD1 TGCGCCAGCAGCTCGGACAGGACACCCACCGGGGAGCTGTTTTTT CASSSDRTPTGELFF
TRBJ2-5 - TRBV5-1 - TGCGCCAGCAGCCCGGACAGTGGGACCGAGACCCAGTACTTC CASSPDSGTETQYF
TRBJ2-1 few TRBV19 TRBD2 TGTGCCAGTAGTGGGGTTCCTCGACTAGCGGTACAGCAGTTCTTC CASSGVPRLAVQQFF
TRBJ2-7 - TRBV5-1 TRBD2 TGCGCCAGCAGCCGTTCGGGACTAGCGGGAGGAAACGAGCAGTACTTC CASSRSGLAGGNEQYF
TRBJ2-3 - TRBV15 TRBD1 TGTGCCACCAGCAAAGAACCGGGACAGGGCGTCGATACGCAGTATTTT CATSKEPGQGVDTQYF
TRBJ2-7 - TRBV5-1 TRBD1 TGCGCCAGCAGCTTAGACAGGGCCGACTACGAGCAGTACTTC CASSLDRADYEQYF